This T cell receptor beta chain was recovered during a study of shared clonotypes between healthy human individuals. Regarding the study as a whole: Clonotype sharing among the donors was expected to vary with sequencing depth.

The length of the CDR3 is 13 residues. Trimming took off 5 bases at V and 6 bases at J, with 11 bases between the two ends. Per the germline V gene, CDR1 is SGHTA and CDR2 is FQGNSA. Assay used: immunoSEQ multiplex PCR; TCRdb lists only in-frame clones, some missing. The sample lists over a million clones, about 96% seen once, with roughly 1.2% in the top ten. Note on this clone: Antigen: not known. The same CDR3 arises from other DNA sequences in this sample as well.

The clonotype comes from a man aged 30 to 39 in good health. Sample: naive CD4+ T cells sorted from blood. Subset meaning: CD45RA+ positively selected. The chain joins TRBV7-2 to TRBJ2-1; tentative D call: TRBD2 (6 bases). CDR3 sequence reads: CASSLPSVNEQFF. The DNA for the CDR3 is TGTGCCAGCAGCCTACCTAGCGTCAATGAGCAGTTCTTC. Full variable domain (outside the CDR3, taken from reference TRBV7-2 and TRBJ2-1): GAGVSQSPSNKVTEKGKDVELRCDPISGHTALYWYRQSLGQGLEFLIYFQGNSAPDKSGLPSDRFSAERTGGSVSTLTIQRTQQEDSAVYLCASSLPSVNEQFFGPGTRLTVL.